This T cell receptor (beta chain) was profiled in a study of blood T cell repertoires in COVID-19. In the original processing: The authors estimated nucleated cell counts from reference gene primer amplification. Assay used: immunoSEQ multiplex PCR; TCRdb lists only in-frame clones, some missing. V and J calls and clone size are copied from that table; D and trimming were computed from the DNA. The sample has 180,000 or so clones, roughly 85% seen once. The CDR3 totals 18 residues. Germline CDR1 MNHEY, CDR2 SVGEGT. With 2 bases clipped from V and 4 bases from J, the junction kept 14 bases outside the gene matches.

This sequence joins TRBV6-2 or TRBV6-3 and TRBJ1-2; TRBD1 matches 9 bases. This TCR was sampled from a woman of 80 years or more with acute or convalescent COVID-19. The sequenced material came from peripheral blood. The CDR3 reads CASSYPGTGSFYIYGYTF. The CDR3 DNA follows: TGTGCCAGCAGTTACCCCGGGACAGGGTCCTTCTATATCTATGGCTACACCTTC.